In its sample, the clone carrying this T cell receptor (beta chain) was seen once. Its target is not known. This sample was included in a study of CD8 T cells in ankylosing spondylitis. Study results and caveats: Matched ankylosing spondylitis synovial fluid reportedly contained a significantly enriched population of disease-linked clones. One TCR beta motif, made up of about 8 highly homologous variants, appeared characteristic of ankylosing spondylitis blood.

A quantitative 5'-RACE method, one with molecular barcodes, was used to make TCR beta libraries. TCRdb re-analysed the 5' RACE reads in MiXCR, keeping a single row per CDR3 protein. In the table there are some 250,000 distinct CDR3 sequences, roughly a quarter of which are singletons. Germline CDR1 reads DFQATT; CDR2 reads SNEGSKA (reference sequence). The CDR3 sequence is 15 residues long. The J segment lost 2 bases and the V segment lost 3 bases, leaving 10 bases of the junction unmatched. The chain uses TRBV20-1 and TRBJ2-7, with TRBD2 matching 7 bases. The receptor comes from a male donor with ankylosing spondylitis or in good health (not recorded which). What was sequenced was blood, either unsorted or a sorted T cell fraction (not recorded which). The CDR3 DNA reads as TGCAGTGCTAGTGTCCCAGCGGGGCAGACCTACGAGCAGTACTTC. It codes for CSASVPAGQTYEQYF.